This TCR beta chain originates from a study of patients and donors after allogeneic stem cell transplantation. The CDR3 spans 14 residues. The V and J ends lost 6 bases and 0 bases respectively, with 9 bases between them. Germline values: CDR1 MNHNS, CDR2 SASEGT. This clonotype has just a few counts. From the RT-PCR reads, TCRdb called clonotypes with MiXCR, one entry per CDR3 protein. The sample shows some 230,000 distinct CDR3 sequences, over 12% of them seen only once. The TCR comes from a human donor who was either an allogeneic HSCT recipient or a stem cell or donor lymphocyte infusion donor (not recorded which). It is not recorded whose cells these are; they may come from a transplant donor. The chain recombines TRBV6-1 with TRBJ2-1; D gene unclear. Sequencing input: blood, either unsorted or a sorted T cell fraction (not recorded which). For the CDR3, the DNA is TGTGCCAGCAGGACGTTAAGCTCCTACAATGAGCAGTTCTTC. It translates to CASRTLSSYNEQFF.